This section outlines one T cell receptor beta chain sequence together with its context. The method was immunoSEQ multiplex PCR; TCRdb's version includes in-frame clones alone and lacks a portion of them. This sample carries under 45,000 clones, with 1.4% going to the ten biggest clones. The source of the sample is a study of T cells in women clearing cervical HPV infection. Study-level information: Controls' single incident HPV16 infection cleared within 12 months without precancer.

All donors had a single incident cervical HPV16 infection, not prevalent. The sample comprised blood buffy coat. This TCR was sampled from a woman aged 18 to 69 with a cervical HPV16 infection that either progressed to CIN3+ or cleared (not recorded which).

The CDR3 region is CASSPGTGGSNEQFF. The covered CDR3 bases are TGTGCCAGCAGCCCCGGAACAGGGGGCAGCAATGAG. V gene TRBV11-2 combines with J gene TRBJ2-1, with 9 bases aligning to TRBD1. The read gets to within 3 residues of the CDR3 end, and the germline J gene fills in the rest. Germline V lookup: CDR1 SGHAT, CDR2 FQNNGV. This CDR3 comprises 15 residues. Losses at the gene ends were 5 bases for V and 6 bases for J; bases not matched to a gene: 8. Based on the CDR3 plus reference TRBV11-2 and TRBJ2-1, the full variable domain is EAGVAQSPRYKIIEKRQSVAFWCNPISGHATLYWYQQILGQGPKLLIQFQNNGVVDDSQLPKDRFSAERLKGVDSTLKIQPAKLEDSAVYLCASSPGTGGSNEQFFGPGTRLTVL.